This T cell receptor beta chain was captured by sequencing in a study of beta chain features in type 1 diabetes. Study-wide results and caveats: All four CD4+ subsets of Type 1 diabetes patients contained TCRB CDR3s that were moderately but significantly shorter.

The V end lost 3 bases, the J end lost 2 bases, and 11 bases lay between the germline ends. CDR1 is MNHEY and CDR2 is SMNVEV in the germline V gene (reference sequence). The CDR3 runs 14 residues. For this clone: Its antigen is unidentified.

The authors reverse transcribed all of the isolated RNA, so sequencing captured expressed TCRB transcripts. Only in-frame clones appear in the TCRdb table, and some are missing; sequencing was by immunoSEQ multiplex PCR. This table holds around 340,000 clones, around 7.6% found once. The source is a woman between 18 and 29 years old in good health. J is TRBJ2-7 and V is TRBV27, with a weak D call TRBD1 (5 bases). Sequencing was carried out using central memory CD4+ T cells from blood. CDR3 residues: CASSFSQGPYEQYF. CDR3 DNA: TGTGCCAGCAGTTTCTCGCAGGGCCCCTACGAGCAGTACTTC.